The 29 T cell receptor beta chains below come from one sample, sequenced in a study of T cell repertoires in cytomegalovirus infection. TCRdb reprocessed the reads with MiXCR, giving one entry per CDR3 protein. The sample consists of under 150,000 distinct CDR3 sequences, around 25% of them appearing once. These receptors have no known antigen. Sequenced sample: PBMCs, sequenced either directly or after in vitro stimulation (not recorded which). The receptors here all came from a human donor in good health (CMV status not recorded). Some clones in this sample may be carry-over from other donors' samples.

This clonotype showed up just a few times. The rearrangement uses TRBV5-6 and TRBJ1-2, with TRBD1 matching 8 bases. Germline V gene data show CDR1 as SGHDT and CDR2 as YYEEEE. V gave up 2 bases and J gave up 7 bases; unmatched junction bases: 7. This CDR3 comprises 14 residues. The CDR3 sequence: CASSFWQGARGYTF. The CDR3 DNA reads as TGTGCCAGCAGCTTTTGGCAGGGGGCGCGTGGCTACACCTTC.

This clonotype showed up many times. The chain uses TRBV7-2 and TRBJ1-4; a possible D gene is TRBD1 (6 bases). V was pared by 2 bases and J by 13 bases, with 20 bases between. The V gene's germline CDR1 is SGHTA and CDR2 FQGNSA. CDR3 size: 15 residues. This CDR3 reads CASSLLGQTTRRLFF. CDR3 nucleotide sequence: TGTGCCAGCAGCTTATTAGGACAGACCACGAGAAGACTGTTTTTT.

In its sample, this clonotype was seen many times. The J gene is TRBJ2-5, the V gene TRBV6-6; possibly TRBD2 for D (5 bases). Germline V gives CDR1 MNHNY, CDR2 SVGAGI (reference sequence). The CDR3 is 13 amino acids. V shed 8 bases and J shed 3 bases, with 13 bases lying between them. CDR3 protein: CASRRTGEETQYF. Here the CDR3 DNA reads TGTGCCAGCCGGAGGACCGGGGAAGAGACCCAGTACTTC.

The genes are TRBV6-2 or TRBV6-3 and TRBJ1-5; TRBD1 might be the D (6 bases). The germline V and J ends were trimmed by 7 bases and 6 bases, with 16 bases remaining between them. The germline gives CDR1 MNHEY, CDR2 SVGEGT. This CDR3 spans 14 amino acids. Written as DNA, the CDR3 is TGTGCCAGCAATCGGGGGGGGCGTAGTCAGCCCCAGCATTTT. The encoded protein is CASNRGGRSQPQHF.

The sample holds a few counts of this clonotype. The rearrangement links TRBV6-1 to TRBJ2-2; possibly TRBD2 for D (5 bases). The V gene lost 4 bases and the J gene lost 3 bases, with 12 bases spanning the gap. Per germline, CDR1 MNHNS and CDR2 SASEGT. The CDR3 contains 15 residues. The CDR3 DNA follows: TGTGCCAGCAGTGGCTGGCGGGTAGACACCGGGGAGCTGTTTTTT. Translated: CASSGWRVDTGELFF.

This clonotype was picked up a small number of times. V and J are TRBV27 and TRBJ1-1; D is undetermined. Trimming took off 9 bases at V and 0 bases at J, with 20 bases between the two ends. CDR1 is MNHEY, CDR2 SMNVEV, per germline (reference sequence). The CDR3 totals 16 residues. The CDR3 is CASMPRATTVNTEAFF. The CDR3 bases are TGTGCCAGTATGCCTCGGGCCACGACGGTGAACACTGAAGCTTTCTTT.

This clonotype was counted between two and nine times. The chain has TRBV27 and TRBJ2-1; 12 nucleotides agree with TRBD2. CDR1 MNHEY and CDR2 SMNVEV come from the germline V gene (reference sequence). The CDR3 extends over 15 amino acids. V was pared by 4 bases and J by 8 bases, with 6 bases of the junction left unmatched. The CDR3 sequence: CASSSLAGGFHEQFF. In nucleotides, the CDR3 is TGTGCCAGCAGTTCACTAGCGGGAGGTTTCCATGAGCAGTTCTTC.

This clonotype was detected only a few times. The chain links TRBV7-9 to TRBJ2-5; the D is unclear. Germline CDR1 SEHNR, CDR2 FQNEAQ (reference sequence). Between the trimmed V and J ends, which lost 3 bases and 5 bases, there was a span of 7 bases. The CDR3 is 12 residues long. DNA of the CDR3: TGTGCCAGCAGCTTTTCTCCGGAGACCCAGTACTTC. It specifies CASSFSPETQYF.

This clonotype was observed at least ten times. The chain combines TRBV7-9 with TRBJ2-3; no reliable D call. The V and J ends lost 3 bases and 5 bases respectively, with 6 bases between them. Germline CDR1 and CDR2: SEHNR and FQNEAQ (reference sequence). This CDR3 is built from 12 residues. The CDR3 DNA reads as TGTGCCAGCAGCTTTCTGGGAGATACGCAGTATTTT. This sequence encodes CASSFLGDTQYF.

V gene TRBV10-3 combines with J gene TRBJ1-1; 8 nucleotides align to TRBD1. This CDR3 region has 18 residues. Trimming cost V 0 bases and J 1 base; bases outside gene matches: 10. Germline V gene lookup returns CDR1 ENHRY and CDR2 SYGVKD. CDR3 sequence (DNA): TGTGCCATCAGTGAGTCGTCATATAGGACAGGGAAGAACACTGAAGCTTTCTTT. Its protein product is CAISESSYRTGKNTEAFF.

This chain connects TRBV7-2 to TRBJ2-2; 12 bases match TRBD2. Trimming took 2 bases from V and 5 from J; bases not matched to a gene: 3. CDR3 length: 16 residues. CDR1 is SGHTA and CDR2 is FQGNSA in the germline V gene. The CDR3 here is CASSLKGTSGTGELFF. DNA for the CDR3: TGTGCCAGCAGCTTAAAGGGGACTAGCGGGACCGGGGAGCTGTTTTTT.

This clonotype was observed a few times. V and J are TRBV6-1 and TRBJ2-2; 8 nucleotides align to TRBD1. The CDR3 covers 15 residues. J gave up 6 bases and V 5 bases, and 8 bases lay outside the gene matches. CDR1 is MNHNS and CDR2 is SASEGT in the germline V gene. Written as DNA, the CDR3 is TGTGCCAGCAGTTTGGACAGGGCCAGCGCCGGGGAGCTGTTTTTT. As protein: CASSLDRASAGELFF.

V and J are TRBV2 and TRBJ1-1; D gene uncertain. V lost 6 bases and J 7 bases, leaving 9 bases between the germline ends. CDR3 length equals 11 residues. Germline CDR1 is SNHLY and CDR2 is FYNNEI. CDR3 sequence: CASRTRSEAFF. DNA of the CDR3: TGTGCCAGCAGAACACGGAGTGAAGCTTTCTTT.

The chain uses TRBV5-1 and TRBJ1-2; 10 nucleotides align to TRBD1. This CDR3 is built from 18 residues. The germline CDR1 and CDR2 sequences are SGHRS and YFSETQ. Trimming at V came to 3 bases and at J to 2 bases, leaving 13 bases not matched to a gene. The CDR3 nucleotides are TGCGCCAGCAGCTCGCCGGGACAGGGGTTAAATACGAACTATGGCTACACCTTC. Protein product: CASSSPGQGLNTNYGYTF.

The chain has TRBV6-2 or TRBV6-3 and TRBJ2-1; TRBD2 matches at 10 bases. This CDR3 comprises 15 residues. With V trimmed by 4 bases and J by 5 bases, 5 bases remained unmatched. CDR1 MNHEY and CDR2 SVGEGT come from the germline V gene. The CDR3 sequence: CASSLAGGVDNEQFF. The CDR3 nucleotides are TGTGCCAGCAGTTTAGCGGGAGGAGTCGACAATGAGCAGTTCTTC.

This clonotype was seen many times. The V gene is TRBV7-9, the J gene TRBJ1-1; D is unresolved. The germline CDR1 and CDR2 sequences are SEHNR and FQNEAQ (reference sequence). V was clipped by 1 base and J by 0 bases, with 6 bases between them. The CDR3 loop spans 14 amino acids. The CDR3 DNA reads TGTGCCAGCAGCTTAGGCACCCTGAACACTGAAGCTTTCTTT. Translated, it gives CASSLGTLNTEAFF.

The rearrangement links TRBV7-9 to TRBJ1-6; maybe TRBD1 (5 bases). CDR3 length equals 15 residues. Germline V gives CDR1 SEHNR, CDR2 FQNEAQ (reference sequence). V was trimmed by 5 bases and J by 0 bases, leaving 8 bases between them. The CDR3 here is CASSPQGSYNSPLHF. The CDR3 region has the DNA TGTGCCAGCAGCCCGCAGGGCTCCTATAATTCACCCCTCCACTTT.

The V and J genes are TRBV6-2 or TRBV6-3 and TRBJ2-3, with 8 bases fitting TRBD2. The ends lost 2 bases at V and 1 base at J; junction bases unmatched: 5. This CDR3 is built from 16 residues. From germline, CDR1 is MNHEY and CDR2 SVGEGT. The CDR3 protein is CASSYGAGGGTDTQYF. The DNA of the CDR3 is TGTGCCAGCAGTTACGGTGCGGGAGGTGGCACAGATACGCAGTATTTT.

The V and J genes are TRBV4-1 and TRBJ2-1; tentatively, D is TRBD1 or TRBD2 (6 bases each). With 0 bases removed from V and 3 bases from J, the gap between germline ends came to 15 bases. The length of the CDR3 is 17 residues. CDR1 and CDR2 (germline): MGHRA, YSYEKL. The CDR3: CASSQEPPGALYNEQFF. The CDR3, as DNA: TGCGCCAGCAGCCAAGAACCGCCGGGGGCCCTCTACAATGAGCAGTTCTTC.

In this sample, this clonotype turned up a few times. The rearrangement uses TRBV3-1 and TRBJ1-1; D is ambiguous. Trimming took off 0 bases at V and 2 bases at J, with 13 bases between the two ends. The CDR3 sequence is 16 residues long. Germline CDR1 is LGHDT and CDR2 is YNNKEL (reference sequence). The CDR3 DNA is TGTGCCAGCAGCCAAGATCGGCGGAACAGAAACACTGAAGCTTTCTTT. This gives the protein CASSQDRRNRNTEAFF.

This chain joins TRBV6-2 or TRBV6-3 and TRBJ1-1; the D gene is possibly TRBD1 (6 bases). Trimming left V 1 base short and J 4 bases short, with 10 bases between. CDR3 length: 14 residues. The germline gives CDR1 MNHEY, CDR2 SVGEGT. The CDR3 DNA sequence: TGTGCCAGCAGTTACTTCAGGGGTGGCACTGAAGCTTTCTTT. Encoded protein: CASSYFRGGTEAFF.

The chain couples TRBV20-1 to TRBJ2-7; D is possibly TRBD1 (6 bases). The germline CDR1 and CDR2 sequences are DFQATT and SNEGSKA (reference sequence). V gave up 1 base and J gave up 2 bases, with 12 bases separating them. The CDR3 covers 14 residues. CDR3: CSARVVEGAYEQYF. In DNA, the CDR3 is TGCAGTGCTAGAGTTGTCGAGGGGGCCTACGAGCAGTACTTC.

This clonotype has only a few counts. This chain's CDR3 is CSARDAPGGDYGYTF. DNA of the CDR3: TGCAGTGCTAGAGATGCCCCGGGAGGGGACTATGGCTACACCTTC. This chain uses TRBV20-1 with TRBJ1-2; D possibly corresponds to TRBD1 (5 bases). V lost 0 bases to trimming and J lost 3 bases, with 14 bases between them. The length of the CDR3 is 15 residues. Germline loops: CDR1 DFQATT, CDR2 SNEGSKA (reference sequence).

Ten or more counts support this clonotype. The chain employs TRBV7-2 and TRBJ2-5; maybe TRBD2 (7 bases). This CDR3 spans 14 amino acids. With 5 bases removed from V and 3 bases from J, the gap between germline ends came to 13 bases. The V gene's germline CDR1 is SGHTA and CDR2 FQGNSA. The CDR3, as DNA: TGTGCCAGCAGCAGGGGGAGGGCAGAAGAGACCCAGTACTTC. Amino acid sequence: CASSRGRAEETQYF.

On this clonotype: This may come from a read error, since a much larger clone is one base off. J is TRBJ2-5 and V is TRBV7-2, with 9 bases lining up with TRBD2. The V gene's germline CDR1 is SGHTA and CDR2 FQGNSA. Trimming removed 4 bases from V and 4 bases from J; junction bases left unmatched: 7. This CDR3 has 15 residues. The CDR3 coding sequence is TGTGCCAGCAGCTACTGGCGGGAGGGCCGAGAGACCCAGTACTTC. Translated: CASSYWREGRETQYF.

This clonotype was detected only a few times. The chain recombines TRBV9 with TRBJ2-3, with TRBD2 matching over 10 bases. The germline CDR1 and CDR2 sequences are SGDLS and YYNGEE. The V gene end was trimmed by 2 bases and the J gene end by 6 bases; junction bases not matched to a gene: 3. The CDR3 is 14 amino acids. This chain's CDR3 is CASSVEAGGDTQYF. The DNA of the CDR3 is TGTGCCAGCAGCGTTGAAGCGGGGGGGGATACGCAGTATTTT.

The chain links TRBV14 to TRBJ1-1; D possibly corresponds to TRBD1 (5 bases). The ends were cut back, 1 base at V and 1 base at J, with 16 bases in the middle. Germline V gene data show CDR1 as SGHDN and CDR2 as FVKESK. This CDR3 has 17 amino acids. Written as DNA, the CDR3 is TGTGCCAGCAGCCAAGTGGGGGTCCGATGGCGGAACACTGAAGCTTTCTTT. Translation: CASSQVGVRWRNTEAFF.

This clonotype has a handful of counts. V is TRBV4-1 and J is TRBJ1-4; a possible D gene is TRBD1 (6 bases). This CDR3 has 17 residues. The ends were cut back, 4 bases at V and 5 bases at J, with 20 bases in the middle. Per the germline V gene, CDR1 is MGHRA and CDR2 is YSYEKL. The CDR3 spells CASSRHQMTGKNEKLFF. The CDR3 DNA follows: TGCGCCAGCAGCCGCCACCAAATGACAGGAAAAAATGAAAAACTGTTTTTT.

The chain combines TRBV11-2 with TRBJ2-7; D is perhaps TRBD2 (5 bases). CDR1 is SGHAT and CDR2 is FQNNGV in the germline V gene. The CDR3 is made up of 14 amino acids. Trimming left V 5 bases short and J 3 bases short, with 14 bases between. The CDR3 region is CASSESGVSYEQYF. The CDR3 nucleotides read TGTGCCAGCAGCGAAAGCGGAGTGAGCTACGAGCAGTACTTC. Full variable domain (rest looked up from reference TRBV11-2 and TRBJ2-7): EAGVAQSPRYKIIEKRQSVAFWCNPISGHATLYWYQQILGQGPKLLIQFQNNGVVDDSQLPKDRFSAERLKGVDSTLKIQPAKLEDSAVYLCASSESGVSYEQYFGPGTRLTVT.